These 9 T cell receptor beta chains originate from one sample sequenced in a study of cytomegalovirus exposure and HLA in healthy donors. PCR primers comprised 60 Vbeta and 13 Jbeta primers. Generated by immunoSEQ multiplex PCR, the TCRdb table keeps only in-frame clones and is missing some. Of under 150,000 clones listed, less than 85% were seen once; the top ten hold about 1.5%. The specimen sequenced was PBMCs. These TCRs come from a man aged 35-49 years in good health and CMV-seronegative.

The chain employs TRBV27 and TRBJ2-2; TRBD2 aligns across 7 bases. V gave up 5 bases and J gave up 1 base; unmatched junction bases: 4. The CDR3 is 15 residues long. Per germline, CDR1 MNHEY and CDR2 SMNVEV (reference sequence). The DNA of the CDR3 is TGTGCCAGCAGTCGACTAGCCGGGAACACCGGGGAGCTGTTTTTT. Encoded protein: CASSRLAGNTGELFF.

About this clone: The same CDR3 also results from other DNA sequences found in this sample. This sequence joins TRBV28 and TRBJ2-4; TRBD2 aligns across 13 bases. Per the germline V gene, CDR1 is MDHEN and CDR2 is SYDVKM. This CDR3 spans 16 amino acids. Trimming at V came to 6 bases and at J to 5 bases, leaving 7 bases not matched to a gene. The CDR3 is CASRITSGGVENIQYF. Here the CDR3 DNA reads TGTGCCAGCAGAATAACTAGCGGGGGGGTTGAAAACATTCAGTACTTC.

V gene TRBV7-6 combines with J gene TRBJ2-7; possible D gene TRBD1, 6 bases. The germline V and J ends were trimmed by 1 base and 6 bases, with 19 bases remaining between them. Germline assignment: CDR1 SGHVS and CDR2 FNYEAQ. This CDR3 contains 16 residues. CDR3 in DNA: TGTGCCAGCAGCTTAGGGCGAGGGGGAGTTGCCCCCGAGCAGTACTTC. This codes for CASSLGRGGVAPEQYF.

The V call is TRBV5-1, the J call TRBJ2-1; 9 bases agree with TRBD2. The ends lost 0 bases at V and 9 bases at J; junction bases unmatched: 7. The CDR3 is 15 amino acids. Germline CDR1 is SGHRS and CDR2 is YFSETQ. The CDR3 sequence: CASSLGASGMSEQFF. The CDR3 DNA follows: TGCGCCAGCAGCTTGGGAGCTAGCGGGATGAGTGAGCAGTTCTTC. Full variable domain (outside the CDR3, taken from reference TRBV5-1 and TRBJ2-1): KAGVTQTPRYLIKTRGQQVTLSCSPISGHRSVSWYQQTPGQGLQFLFEYFSETQRNKGNFPGRFSGRQFSNSRSEMNVSTLELGDSALYLCASSLGASGMSEQFFGPGTRLTVL.

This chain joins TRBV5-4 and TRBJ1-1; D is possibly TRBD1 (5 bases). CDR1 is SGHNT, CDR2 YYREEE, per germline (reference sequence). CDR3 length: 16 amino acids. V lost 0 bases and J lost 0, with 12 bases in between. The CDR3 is CASSLAGGFMNTEAFF. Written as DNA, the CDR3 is TGTGCCAGCAGCTTGGCGGGGGGTTTCATGAACACTGAAGCTTTCTTT.

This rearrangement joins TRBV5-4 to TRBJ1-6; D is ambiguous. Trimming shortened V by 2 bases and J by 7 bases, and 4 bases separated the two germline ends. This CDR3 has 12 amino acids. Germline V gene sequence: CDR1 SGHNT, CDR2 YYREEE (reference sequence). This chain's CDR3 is CASSFRNSPLHF. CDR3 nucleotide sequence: TGTGCCAGCAGCTTTAGAAATTCACCCCTCCACTTT.

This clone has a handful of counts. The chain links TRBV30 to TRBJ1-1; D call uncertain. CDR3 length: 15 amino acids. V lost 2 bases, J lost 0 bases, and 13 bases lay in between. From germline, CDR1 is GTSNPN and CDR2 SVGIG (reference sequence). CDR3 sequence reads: CAWSPFEVLNTEAFF. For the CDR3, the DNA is TGTGCCTGGAGTCCCTTTGAGGTTTTGAACACTGAAGCTTTCTTT.

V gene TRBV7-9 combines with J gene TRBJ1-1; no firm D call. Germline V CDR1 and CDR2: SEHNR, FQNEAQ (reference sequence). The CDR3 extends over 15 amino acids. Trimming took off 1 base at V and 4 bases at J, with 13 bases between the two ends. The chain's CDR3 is CASSLVLLGSTEAFF. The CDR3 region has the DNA TGTGCCAGCAGCTTAGTTCTCCTAGGTAGCACTGAAGCTTTCTTT.

The CDR3 reads CASSDGREGHGEQFF. The CDR3 DNA sequence: TGTGCCAGCAGCGATGGTAGGGAGGGCCACGGTGAGCAGTTCTTC. The chain employs TRBV9 and TRBJ2-1, with 7 bases matching TRBD2. The V gene end was trimmed by 3 bases and the J gene end by 9 bases; junction bases not matched to a gene: 12. The germline gives CDR1 SGDLS, CDR2 YYNGEE. The CDR3 runs 15 residues.